The sequence of this T cell receptor beta chain was determined in a study of blood T cell repertoires in COVID-19. This CDR3 contains 13 residues. The germline V and J ends were trimmed by 0 bases and 6 bases, with 8 bases remaining between them. Germline V gene data show CDR1 as MNHEY and CDR2 as SMNVEV (reference sequence). With respect to this clone: This sample also contains other DNA sequences that code for the same CDR3.

Clones were sequenced by immunoSEQ multiplex PCR, and TCRdb holds only the in-frame ones, with some missing. The sample records under 150,000 clones, approximately 90% being singletons. J is TRBJ1-1 and V is TRBV27; the D gene is possibly TRBD1 (5 bases). Sequences were obtained from peripheral blood. The receptor was derived from a human donor in a cohort sampled during active COVID-19. The DNA for the CDR3 is TGTGCCAGCAGTTTATCGGGAGGGGCTGAAGCTTTCTTT. It yields the protein CASSLSGGAEAFF.